This is a list of T cell receptor beta chains from one sample in a study of post-analysis software for immune sequencing data. TCRdb used MiXCR to reprocess the PCR reads, holding one entry per CDR3 protein. The repertoire holds about 540,000 distinct CDR3 sequences, approximately 31% seen once, with 5% to 6% in the top ten. The sample consisted of blood. The receptors originated from a girl aged 2-17 years with multiple sclerosis. The CDR3 runs from the conserved cysteine through the conserved F or W. The listing skips clone size in some rows; elsewhere it reads once, few, many or a size class.

cdr3_aa clone_size v_call
CASSPMGQGVYYEQYF few TRBV6-7
CASSLRTYPQPQHF few TRBV12-3/TRBV12-4
CASSLLGTGSPKTQYF - TRBV27
CSVTDVPGKGYTF - TRBV20-1
CASSYGWARGEETQYF - TRBV6-2/TRBV6-3
CASSQEGFDQPQHF - TRBV4-1
CASSLGGVYEQYF many TRBV11-2
CASEDRGRDDGYTF - TRBV5-1
CASSELTSGNTIYF - TRBV6-1
CASSLTPGWGNEQFF few TRBV12-3/TRBV12-4
CASSFKQGAMNTEAFF few TRBV7-2
CASSQGLDTQYF few TRBV4-1
CASSLLASGVEDEQFF few TRBV27
CASSQVSSGRNYGYTF few TRBV3-1
CASSTARRGQNEAFF few TRBV28
CAISGTSGRISYEQYF - TRBV10-3
CSVTLSSYNSPLHF - TRBV20-1
CASSLSPKGRVGEQFF - TRBV28
CASSQTSGGWETQYF - TRBV4-1
CASSLVSPLRTDTQYF - TRBV5-1
CASSVSAGVYQPQHF - TRBV10-2
CASSLRMGSHSYNSPLHF once TRBV12-3/TRBV12-4
CSAGYSGFRNIQYF few TRBV20-1
CASNRGGTTFWSYEQYF - TRBV11-3
CASSEARSGGQRAYEQYF - TRBV2
CASSPFVGEQFF - TRBV12-3/TRBV12-4